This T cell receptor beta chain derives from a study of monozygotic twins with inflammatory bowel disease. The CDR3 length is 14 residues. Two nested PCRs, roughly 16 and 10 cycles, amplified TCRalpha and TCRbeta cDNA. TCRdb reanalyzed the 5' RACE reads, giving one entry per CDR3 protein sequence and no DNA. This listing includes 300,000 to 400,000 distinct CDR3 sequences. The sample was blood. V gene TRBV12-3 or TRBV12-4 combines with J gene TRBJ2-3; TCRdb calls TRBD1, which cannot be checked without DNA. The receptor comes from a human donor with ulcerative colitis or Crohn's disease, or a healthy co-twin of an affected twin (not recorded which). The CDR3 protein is CASSLLYRGSSQYF.